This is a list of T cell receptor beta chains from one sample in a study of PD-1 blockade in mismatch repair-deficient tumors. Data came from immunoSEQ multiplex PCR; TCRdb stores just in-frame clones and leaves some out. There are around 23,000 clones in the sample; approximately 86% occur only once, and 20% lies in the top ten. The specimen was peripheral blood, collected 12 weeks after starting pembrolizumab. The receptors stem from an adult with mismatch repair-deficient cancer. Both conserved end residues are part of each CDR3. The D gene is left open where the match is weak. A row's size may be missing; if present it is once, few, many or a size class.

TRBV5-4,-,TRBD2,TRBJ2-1,CASSLGSLAGKNEQFF,TGTGCCAGCAGCTTAGGGTCGCTAGCGGGAAAGAATGAGCAGTTCTTC
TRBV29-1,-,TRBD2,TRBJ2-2,CSVRAGGRVTGELFF,TGCAGCGTCCGAGCGGGAGGGCGGGTCACCGGGGAGCTGTTTTTT
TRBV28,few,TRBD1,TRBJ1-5,CASHWGQGALTNQPQHF,TGTGCCAGCCACTGGGGACAGGGAGCCCTCACGAATCAGCCCCAGCATTTT
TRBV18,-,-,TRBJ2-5,CASSTGETQYF,TGTGCCAGCTCAACGGGGGAGACCCAGTACTTC
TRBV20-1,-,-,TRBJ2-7,CSARVSYEQYF,TGCAGTGCTAGAGTGAGTTACGAGCAGTACTTC
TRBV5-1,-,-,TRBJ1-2,CASSLFVGGPNYGYTF,TGCGCCAGCAGCTTGTTTGTAGGAGGGCCCAACTATGGCTACACCTTC
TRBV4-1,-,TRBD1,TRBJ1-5,CASSQTGVGNQPQHF,TGCGCCAGCAGCCAAACAGGGGTTGGCAATCAGCCCCAGCATTTT
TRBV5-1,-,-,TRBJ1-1,CASSLEGRTEAFF,TGCGCCAGCAGCTTGGAAGGGAGAACTGAAGCTTTCTTT
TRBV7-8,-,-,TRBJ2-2,CASSRIRTLGGELFF,TGTGCCAGCAGCCGAATTAGGACACTGGGCGGGGAGCTGTTTTTT
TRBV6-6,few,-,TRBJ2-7,CASSYEEEQYF,TGTGCCAGCAGTTACGAGGAAGAGCAGTACTTC
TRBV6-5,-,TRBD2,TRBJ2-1,CVSSSGGTIDEQFF,TGTGTCAGCAGTTCCGGGGGGACCATCGACGAGCAGTTCTTC
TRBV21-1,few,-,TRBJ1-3,CASSQGTGSMAIYF,TGTGCCAGCAGCCAAGGGACAGGGAGTATGGCCATATATTTT
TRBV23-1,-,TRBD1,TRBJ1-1,CASDRQGLKGTEAFF,TGCGCCAGCGATAGACAGGGGTTGAAAGGCACTGAAGCTTTCTTT
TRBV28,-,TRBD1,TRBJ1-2,CASSWDRANYGYTF,TGTGCCAGCAGTTGGGACAGAGCTAACTATGGCTACACCTTC
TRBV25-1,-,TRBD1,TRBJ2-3,CASSEYGDSGTQYF,TGTGCCAGCAGTGAATATGGGGACAGTGGTACGCAGTATTTT
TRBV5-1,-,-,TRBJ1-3,CASSTTGPSGNTIYF,TGCGCCAGCAGCACTACAGGGCCCTCTGGAAACACCATATATTTT
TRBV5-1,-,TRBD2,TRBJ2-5,CASSSLAGGPSETQYF,TGCGCCAGCAGCTCGCTAGCGGGAGGGCCCTCCGAGACCCAGTACTTC
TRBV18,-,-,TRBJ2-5,CASSRGAQETQYF,TGTGCCAGCTCTCGGGGAGCCCAAGAGACCCAGTACTTC
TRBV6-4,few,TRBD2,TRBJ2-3,CASSEDSGSTDTQYF,TGTGCCAGCAGTGAGGATAGCGGGAGCACAGATACGCAGTATTTT
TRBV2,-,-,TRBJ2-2,CASSAYKVTGELFF,TGTGCCAGCAGTGCGTATAAGGTCACCGGGGAGCTGTTTTTT
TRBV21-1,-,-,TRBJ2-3,CASSLARQGGTDTQYF,TGTGCCAGCAGCTTAGCCCGACAGGGTGGCACAGATACGCAGTATTTT
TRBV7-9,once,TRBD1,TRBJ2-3,CASSPGQGDTDTQYF,TGTGCCAGCAGCCCGGGACAGGGAGACACAGATACGCAGTATTTT
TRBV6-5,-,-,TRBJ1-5,CASSYSVGYQPQHF,TGTGCCAGCAGTTACTCGGTTGGGTATCAGCCCCAGCATTTT
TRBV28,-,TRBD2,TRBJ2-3,CASIPLAGGLDTQYF,TGTGCCAGCATCCCCCTGGCGGGAGGGCTGGATACGCAGTATTTT
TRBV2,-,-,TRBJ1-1,CASTRLSGDTEAFF,TGTGCCAGCACACGCTTGTCAGGGGACACTGAAGCTTTCTTT
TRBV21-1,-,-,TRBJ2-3,CASSKDPGNTDTQYF,TGTGCCAGCAGCAAAGATCCGGGGAACACAGATACGCAGTATTTT
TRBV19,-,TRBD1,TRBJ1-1,CASSYGTENTEAFF,TGTGCCAGTAGTTACGGGACAGAGAACACTGAAGCTTTCTTT
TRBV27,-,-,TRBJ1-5,CASSLGGRQPQHF,TGTGCCAGCAGTTTAGGGGGGCGTCAGCCCCAGCATTTT
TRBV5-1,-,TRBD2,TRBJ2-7,CASSLGTGGPHEQYF,TGCGCCAGCAGCTTAGGTACGGGAGGGCCTCACGAGCAGTACTTC
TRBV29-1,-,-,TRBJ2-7,CSAGGPGVGNYEQYF,TGCAGCGCCGGCGGACCAGGGGTCGGTAACTACGAGCAGTACTTC
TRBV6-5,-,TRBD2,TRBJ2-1,CASSSLSGRAYNEQFF,TGTGCCAGCAGTTCGCTTAGCGGGAGGGCCTACAATGAGCAGTTCTTC
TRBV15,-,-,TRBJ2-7,CATSRDGSSSYEQYF,TGTGCCACCAGCAGAGATGGTAGTTCCTCCTACGAGCAGTACTTC
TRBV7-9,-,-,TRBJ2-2,CASTGSWTSGQNTGELFF,TGTGCCAGCACCGGGTCCTGGACAAGCGGCCAGAACACCGGGGAGCTGTTTTTT
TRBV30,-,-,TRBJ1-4,CAWSPGAGVNEKLFF,TGTGCCTGGAGCCCCGGGGCAGGGGTTAATGAAAAACTGTTTTTT
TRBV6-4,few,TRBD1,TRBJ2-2,CASSDGQGTGELFF,TGTGCCAGCAGTGACGGACAGGGCACCGGGGAGCTGTTTTTT
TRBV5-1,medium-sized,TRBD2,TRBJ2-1,CASSTGLAGFRYNEQFF,TGCGCCAGCAGCACGGGACTAGCGGGTTTCCGCTACAATGAGCAGTTCTTC
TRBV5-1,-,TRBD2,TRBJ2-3,CASSLSFVTSGAADTQYF,TGCGCCAGCAGCTTGTCGTTTGTGACTAGCGGAGCGGCAGATACGCAGTATTTT
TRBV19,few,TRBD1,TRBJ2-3,CASRPTGVDTQYF,TGTGCCAGTAGGCCGACAGGGGTGGATACGCAGTATTTT
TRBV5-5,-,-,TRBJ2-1,CASSPIQVPGLLAYNEQFF,TGTGCCAGCAGCCCAATACAGGTCCCGGGACTTCTGGCCTACAATGAGCAGTTCTTC
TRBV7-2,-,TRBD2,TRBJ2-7,CASSLKRGYEQYF,TGTGCCAGCAGCTTAAAGCGGGGGTACGAGCAGTACTTC
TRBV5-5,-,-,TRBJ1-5,CASSFEGNSNQPQHF,TGTGCCAGCAGCTTCGAGGGTAATAGCAATCAGCCCCAGCATTTT
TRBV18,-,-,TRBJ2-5,CASSPPARGGETQYF,TGTGCCAGCTCACCACCGGCCAGGGGGGGAGAGACCCAGTACTTC